Below, 18 T cell receptor beta chains from the same sample are listed, as sequenced in a study of post-analysis software for immune sequencing data. Libraries were made from TCR beta cDNA, and they carried unique molecular identifiers. TCRdb ran MiXCR on the PCR reads and lists one entry per CDR3 protein. The repertoire holds about 570,000 distinct CDR3 sequences, with roughly 34% as singletons. Study-level results: In patients, four to six TRBV segments were more frequent than in controls, with TRBV5-6, TRBV5-1 and TRBV20-1 among them.

The antigens for these receptors are not known. Sequencing was carried out using blood. These receptors all come from a girl between 2 and 17 years old with multiple sclerosis.

V usage is TRBV20-1 and J usage is TRBJ2-1; 8 nucleotides match TRBD2. J was trimmed by 2 bases and V by 5 bases; bases with no gene match: 20. Germline V CDR1 and CDR2: DFQATT, SNEGSKA (reference sequence). CDR3 size: 19 residues. The CDR3 region is CSAPQVHTFLAGTYNEQFF. CDR3 sequence (DNA): TGCAGTGCTCCCCAAGTACACACGTTCCTAGCGGGTACCTACAATGAGCAGTTCTTC.

The J gene is TRBJ2-5, the V gene TRBV12-3 or TRBV12-4, with TRBD2 as a possible D gene (5 bases). Trimming stripped 4 bases from V and 4 bases from J, with 13 bases between. This CDR3 region has 14 residues. The CDR3 DNA reads TGTGCCAGCAGTTCCTCGGGGATAGGAGAGACCCAGTACTTC. This gives the protein CASSSSGIGETQYF.

This clonotype was recorded a few times. This chain joins TRBV4-1 and TRBJ2-4; the D gene is possibly TRBD2 (5 bases). With 1 base removed from V and 5 bases from J, the gap between germline ends came to 12 bases. The CDR3 extends over 15 amino acids. The germline V gene has CDR1 MGHRA and CDR2 YSYEKL. CDR3 in amino acids: CASSQVGPEENIQYF. The CDR3 coding sequence is TGCGCCAGCAGCCAAGTCGGACCGGAGGAAAACATTCAGTACTTC.

In this sample, this clonotype turned up a few times. In nucleotides, the CDR3 is TGTGCCAGCAGCTCGGAGTGGGTAACCTCTGGGGCCAACGTCCTGACTTTC. This sequence encodes CASSSEWVTSGANVLTF. The chain combines TRBV5-6 with TRBJ2-6; D gene unclear. V lost 3 bases and J 0 bases, leaving 13 bases between the germline ends. The CDR3 is made up of 17 amino acids. CDR1 and CDR2 (germline): SGHDT, YYEEEE. Supplemented by reference TRBV5-6 and TRBJ2-6, the full variable domain reads DAGVTQSPTHLIKTRGQQVTLRCSPKSGHDTVSWYQQALGQGPQFIFQYYEEEERQRGNFPDRFSGHQFPNYSSELNVNALLLGDSALYLCASSSEWVTSGANVLTFGAGSRLTVL.

This chain links TRBV12-3 or TRBV12-4 with TRBJ2-5; possibly TRBD1 for D (6 bases). Between the trimmed V and J ends, which lost 6 bases and 5 bases, there was a span of 13 bases. This CDR3 comprises 13 residues. CDR3 sequence reads: CASRHRVWETQYF. The CDR3 DNA reads as TGTGCCAGCAGACACAGGGTATGGGAGACCCAGTACTTC.

The chain has TRBV12-3 or TRBV12-4 and TRBJ2-7, with 9 bases identical to TRBD1. The CDR3 extends over 17 amino acids. V shed 0 bases and J 4 bases; nucleotides not matched to a gene: 10. Here the CDR3 reads CASSLAPGQGGGYEQYF. The CDR3 nucleotides read TGTGCCAGCAGTTTAGCTCCGGGACAGGGCGGTGGTTACGAGCAGTACTTC.

CDR3 nucleotides: TGTGCCAGCAGTTCGACAGGGGGATTGACCGGGGAGCTGTTTTTT. Its translation: CASSSTGGLTGELFF. The genes are TRBV7-3 and TRBJ2-2; 9 bases fit TRBD1. The V segment lost 6 bases and the J segment 5 bases; nucleotides outside the gene matches: 7. The CDR3 runs 15 residues. Looked up from germline, CDR1 is SGHTA and CDR2 is FQGTGA.

The chain has TRBV5-8 and TRBJ2-2; TRBD1 aligns across 7 bases. Germline CDR1 SGHTS, CDR2 YDEGEE. Trimming at V came to 2 bases and at J to 5 bases, leaving 6 bases not matched to a gene. There are 15 residues in the CDR3. Here the CDR3 DNA reads TGTGCCAGCAGCTTCGGACAGGTTAAGACCGGGGAGCTGTTTTTT. Residues: CASSFGQVKTGELFF.

This clonotype was seen more than once but under ten times. This chain links TRBV10-3 with TRBJ2-3, with TRBD1 matching 7 bases. The CDR3 extends over 15 amino acids. The germline CDR1 and CDR2 sequences are ENHRY and SYGVKD. With 0 bases clipped from V and 6 bases from J, the junction kept 6 bases outside the gene matches. The CDR3 bases are TGTGCCATCAGTGAGTCTTTAGGGGGCAAGGATACGCAGTATTTT. As protein: CAISESLGGKDTQYF.

In this sample, this clonotype turned up a few times. A read error may account for a junction end that differs from germline. This chain uses TRBV14 with TRBJ2-1; D is possibly TRBD2 (6 bases). This CDR3 is built from 17 residues. Germline V lookup: CDR1 SGHDN, CDR2 FVKESK. The CDR3: CASGQDVAAGINNEQFF. In nucleotides, the CDR3 is TGTGCCAGCGGCCAAGATGTAGCGGCGGGGATAAACAATGAGCAGTTCTTC.

The chain's CDR3 is CASSFKAGATPTWTQYF. The CDR3 coding sequence is TGTGCCAGCAGTTTTAAAGCGGGGGCCACTCCCACGTGGACCCAGTACTTC. This sequence joins TRBV12-3 or TRBV12-4 and TRBJ2-5; 8 positions match TRBD2. The CDR3 contains 17 residues. V was pared by 3 bases and J by 7 bases, with 16 bases of the junction left unmatched.

The V gene is TRBV4-1, the J gene TRBJ1-2, with TRBD1 as a possible D gene (5 bases). The V end was cut by 1 base, the J end by 3 bases, with 12 bases between. CDR3 length: 15 amino acids. CDR1 MGHRA and CDR2 YSYEKL come from the germline V gene. The CDR3 reads CASSQASGAHYGYTF. The CDR3 DNA reads as TGCGCCAGCAGCCAAGCGTCCGGGGCGCACTATGGCTACACCTTC.

This rearrangement joins TRBV7-2 to TRBJ1-6, with TRBD1 matching over 7 bases. The germline gives CDR1 SGHTA, CDR2 FQGNSA. The CDR3 has 15 residues. V was pared by 5 bases and J by 4 bases, with 5 bases of the junction left unmatched. The CDR3 sequence: CASSLSGQYNSPLHF. The CDR3 region has the DNA TGTGCCAGCAGCCTATCGGGACAGTATAATTCACCCCTCCACTTT.

The sample holds many counts of this clonotype. The gene calls are TRBV5-1 and TRBJ2-3; possible D gene TRBD2, 5 bases. V gave up 4 bases and J gave up 6 bases, with 12 bases separating them. CDR3 size: 13 residues. Looked up from germline, CDR1 is SGHRS and CDR2 is YFSETQ. The CDR3 is CASSPVTGDTQYF. In DNA form, the CDR3 reads TGCGCCAGCAGCCCGGTGACGGGGGATACGCAGTATTTT.

V gene TRBV4-2 combines with J gene TRBJ2-1; TRBD1 aligns across 9 bases. The trim removed 2 bases at V and 6 bases at J, leaving 11 bases unmatched. Germline loops: CDR1 LGHNA, CDR2 YNFKEQ. CDR3 length: 17 residues. CDR3 in amino acids: CASSQFAGTGRLNEQFF. The DNA of the CDR3 is TGTGCCAGCAGCCAATTTGCGGGGACAGGGCGGCTCAATGAGCAGTTCTTC.

The chain recombines TRBV5-1 with TRBJ2-1; maybe TRBD2 (5 bases). With 4 bases removed from V and 7 bases from J, the gap between germline ends came to 9 bases. The CDR3 extends over 12 amino acids. Germline V gene lookup returns CDR1 SGHRS and CDR2 YFSETQ. CDR3 sequence: CASSKLVNEQFF. CDR3 sequence (DNA): TGCGCCAGCAGCAAACTAGTAAATGAGCAGTTCTTC.

This chain connects TRBV28 to TRBJ2-1; tentative D call: TRBD1 (6 bases). The length of the CDR3 is 16 residues. Trimming removed 2 bases from V and 7 bases from J, with 18 bases in between. Germline CDR1 is MDHEN and CDR2 is SYDVKM. The CDR3 here is CASSLPLGGISNEQFF. The CDR3 DNA sequence: TGTGCCAGCAGTTTACCCTTAGGGGGTATAAGTAATGAGCAGTTCTTC.

This clonotype was seen a handful of times. The chain links TRBV29-1 to TRBJ2-3; 8 bases align to TRBD2. Unmatched junction bases numbered 6, after V lost 5 bases and J lost 2 bases. CDR1 is SQVTM and CDR2 is ANQGSEA in the germline V gene. The CDR3 sequence is 14 residues long. The CDR3 loop reads CSVSSGSNTDTQYF. CDR3 DNA: TGCAGCGTTTCGAGCGGGAGTAACACAGATACGCAGTATTTT.